The rows below give T cell receptor beta chains drawn from one sample of a study of post-analysis software for immune sequencing data. TCRdb reanalysed the PCR reads using MiXCR and keeps one entry per CDR3 protein. The sample lists fewer than 550,000 distinct CDR3 sequences, approximately 34% occurring once. Sequencing was performed on blood. These receptors originate from a girl aged 2-17 years with multiple sclerosis. Both conserved end residues are part of each CDR3. Fields, in order: V gene, clone size, J gene, D gene, CDR3 protein, CDR3 DNA. D genes are given only for firm matches. The size entry is marked missing in some rows and otherwise reads once, few, many or a size class.

v_gene: TRBV12-3/TRBV12-4; abundance: .; j_gene: TRBJ2-7; d_gene: .; CDR3aa: CASSFRSYEQYF; CDR3nt: TGTGCCAGCAGTTTTCGGAGCTACGAGCAGTACTTC
v_gene: TRBV20-1; abundance: few; j_gene: TRBJ1-5; d_gene: TRBD1; CDR3aa: CSAEEGQSYSQPQHF; CDR3nt: TGCAGTGCTGAAGAGGGACAGTCATATTCTCAGCCCCAGCATTTT
v_gene: TRBV29-1; abundance: .; j_gene: TRBJ1-4; d_gene: TRBD1; CDR3aa: CSVLGQGLMFF; CDR3nt: TGCAGCGTCCTCGGACAGGGCCTCATGTTTTTT
v_gene: TRBV12-3/TRBV12-4; abundance: .; j_gene: TRBJ2-3; d_gene: TRBD1; CDR3aa: CASSLTDRPNPSTDTQYF; CDR3nt: TGTGCCAGCAGTTTAACGGACAGGCCTAATCCTAGCACAGATACGCAGTATTTT
v_gene: TRBV3-1; abundance: few; j_gene: TRBJ1-2; d_gene: TRBD1; CDR3aa: CASSRTGGHGYTF; CDR3nt: TGTGCCAGCAGCCGGACAGGAGGGCATGGCTACACCTTC
v_gene: TRBV5-5; abundance: .; j_gene: TRBJ2-3; d_gene: .; CDR3aa: CASSLGGWQLTDTQYF; CDR3nt: TGTGCCAGCAGCTTGGGGGGATGGCAGCTCACAGATACGCAGTATTTT
v_gene: TRBV20-1; abundance: few; j_gene: TRBJ2-1; d_gene: .; CDR3aa: CSAKTPGTTNNEQFF; CDR3nt: TGCAGTGCAAAAACGCCTGGGACGACTAACAATGAGCAGTTCTTC
v_gene: TRBV7-9; abundance: .; j_gene: TRBJ2-5; d_gene: .; CDR3aa: CASSLVLGASETQYF; CDR3nt: TGTGCCAGCAGCTTAGTTCTGGGGGCTTCAGAGACCCAGTACTTC
v_gene: TRBV2; abundance: .; j_gene: TRBJ1-2; d_gene: .; CDR3aa: CASNVRVDNYGYTF; CDR3nt: TGTGCCAGCAACGTCCGAGTAGATAACTATGGCTACACCTTC
v_gene: TRBV19; abundance: once; j_gene: TRBJ2-1; d_gene: TRBD2; CDR3aa: CASSIEGRLAVYNEQFF; CDR3nt: TGTGCCAGTAGTATAGAAGGGAGACTAGCGGTCTACAATGAGCAGTTCTTC
v_gene: TRBV5-5; abundance: few; j_gene: TRBJ1-5; d_gene: .; CDR3aa: CASSPEGEGHQPQHF; CDR3nt: TGTGCCAGCAGCCCCGAAGGGGAGGGGCACCAGCCCCAGCATTTT
v_gene: TRBV2; abundance: .; j_gene: TRBJ2-4; d_gene: .; CDR3aa: CASRTGVGIQYF; CDR3nt: TGTGCCAGCAGGACGGGCGTGGGCATTCAGTACTTC
v_gene: TRBV6-1; abundance: .; j_gene: TRBJ2-1; d_gene: .; CDR3aa: CASSERFF; CDR3nt: TGTGCCAGCAGTGAGCGGTTCTTC
v_gene: TRBV5-5; abundance: few; j_gene: TRBJ2-3; d_gene: .; CDR3aa: CASSFEGSTDTQYF; CDR3nt: TGTGCCAGCAGCTTCGAAGGCAGCACAGATACGCAGTATTTT
v_gene: TRBV6-5; abundance: few; j_gene: TRBJ2-3; d_gene: .; CDR3aa: CASRSGDTQYF; CDR3nt: TGTGCCAGCAGGTCCGGAGATACGCAGTATTTT
v_gene: TRBV7-6; abundance: .; j_gene: TRBJ2-5; d_gene: TRBD1; CDR3aa: CASSTSTGMETQYF; CDR3nt: TGTGCCAGCAGCACTTCGACAGGGATGGAGACCCAGTACTTC
v_gene: TRBV28; abundance: .; j_gene: TRBJ1-3; d_gene: .; CDR3aa: CASSLIQGNTIYF; CDR3nt: TGTGCCAGCAGTTTAATACAGGGAAACACCATATATTTT
v_gene: TRBV27; abundance: .; j_gene: TRBJ2-2; d_gene: TRBD2; CDR3aa: CASSDRGGSGELFF; CDR3nt: TGTGCCAGCAGTGACCGGGGGGGTTCCGGGGAGCTGTTTTTT
v_gene: TRBV5-1; abundance: many; j_gene: TRBJ2-7; d_gene: .; CDR3aa: CASSLNSYEQYF; CDR3nt: TGTGCCAGCAGCTTAAACAGCTACGAGCAGTACTTC
v_gene: TRBV21-1; abundance: .; j_gene: TRBJ2-6; d_gene: .; CDR3aa: CASSKPGTGASGANVLTF; CDR3nt: TGTGCCAGCAGCAAACCCGGGACAGGGGCTTCTGGGGCCAACGTCCTGACTTTC
v_gene: TRBV20-1; abundance: few; j_gene: TRBJ1-2; d_gene: TRBD1; CDR3aa: CSASGRGEGRYTF; CDR3nt: TGCAGTGCTAGTGGCAGGGGGGAAGGGCGCTACACCTTC
v_gene: TRBV6-6; abundance: .; j_gene: TRBJ2-3; d_gene: .; CDR3aa: CASSYSEGALRDTQYF; CDR3nt: TGTGCCAGCAGTTACTCGGAGGGGGCACTTAGAGATACGCAGTATTTT
v_gene: TRBV4-1; abundance: .; j_gene: TRBJ1-2; d_gene: .; CDR3aa: CASSQENPGRLPGGYTF; CDR3nt: TGCGCCAGCAGCCAAGAGAACCCGGGCAGGCTCCCTGGTGGCTACACCTTC
v_gene: TRBV20-1; abundance: once; j_gene: TRBJ2-5; d_gene: .; CDR3aa: CSARDRSGPLQETQYF; CDR3nt: TGCAGTGCTAGAGATCGGTCAGGCCCGCTCCAAGAGACCCAGTACTTC
v_gene: TRBV5-1; abundance: .; j_gene: TRBJ1-2; d_gene: .; CDR3aa: CASSSPGQLNAGYTF; CDR3nt: TGCGCCAGCAGCTCGCCGGGACAACTGAATGCTGGCTACACCTTC
v_gene: TRBV6-2/TRBV6-3; abundance: few; j_gene: TRBJ2-7; d_gene: TRBD2; CDR3aa: CASSPDGLAGPYEQYF; CDR3nt: TGTGCCAGCAGTCCCGACGGACTAGCGGGGCCCTACGAGCAGTACTTC
v_gene: TRBV5-1; abundance: many; j_gene: TRBJ2-7; d_gene: TRBD1; CDR3aa: CASSLGQGAYEQYF; CDR3nt: TGTGCCAGCAGTTTAGGCCAGGGGGCCTACGAGCAGTACTTC
v_gene: TRBV5-4; abundance: .; j_gene: TRBJ1-1; d_gene: TRBD1; CDR3aa: CASSAPQGENTEAFF; CDR3nt: TGTGCCAGCAGTGCTCCCCAGGGGGAGAACACTGAAGCTTTCTTT
v_gene: TRBV11-2; abundance: .; j_gene: TRBJ2-7; d_gene: .; CDR3aa: CASSHTSGSPETQYF; CDR3nt: TGTGCCAGCAGCCACACCAGTGGATCGCCAGAGACTCAGTACTTC